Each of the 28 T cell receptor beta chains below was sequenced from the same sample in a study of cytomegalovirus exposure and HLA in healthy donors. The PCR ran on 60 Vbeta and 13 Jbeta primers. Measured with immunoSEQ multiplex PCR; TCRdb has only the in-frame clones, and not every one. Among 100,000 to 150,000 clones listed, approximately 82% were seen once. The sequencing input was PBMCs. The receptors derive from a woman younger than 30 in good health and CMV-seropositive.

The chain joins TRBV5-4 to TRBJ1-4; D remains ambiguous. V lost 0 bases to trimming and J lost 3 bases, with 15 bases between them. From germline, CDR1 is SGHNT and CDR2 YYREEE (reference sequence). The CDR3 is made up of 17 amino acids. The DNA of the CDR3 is TGTGCCAGCAGCTTGGGCGGTGAGGTCGACTCTAATGAAAAACTGTTTTTT. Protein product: CASSLGGEVDSNEKLFF.

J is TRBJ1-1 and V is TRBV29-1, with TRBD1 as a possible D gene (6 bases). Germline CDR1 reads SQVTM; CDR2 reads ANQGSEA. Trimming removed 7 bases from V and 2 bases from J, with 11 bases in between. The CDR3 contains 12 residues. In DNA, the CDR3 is TGCAGCGCCGGGACACCCAACACTGAAGCTTTCTTT. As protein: CSAGTPNTEAFF.

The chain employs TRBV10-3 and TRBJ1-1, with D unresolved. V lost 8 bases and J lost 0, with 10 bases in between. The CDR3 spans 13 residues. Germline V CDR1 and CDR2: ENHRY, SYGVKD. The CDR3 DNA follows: TGTGCCATCGTAAGGGAGGTGAACACTGAAGCTTTCTTT. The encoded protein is CAIVREVNTEAFF.

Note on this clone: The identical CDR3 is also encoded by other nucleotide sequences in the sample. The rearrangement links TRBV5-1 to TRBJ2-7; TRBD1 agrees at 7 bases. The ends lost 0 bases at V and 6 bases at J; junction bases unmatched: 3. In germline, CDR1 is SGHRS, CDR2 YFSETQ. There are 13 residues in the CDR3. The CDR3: CASSLGQGGEQYF. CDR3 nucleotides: TGCGCCAGCAGCTTGGGACAGGGTGGCGAGCAGTACTTC.

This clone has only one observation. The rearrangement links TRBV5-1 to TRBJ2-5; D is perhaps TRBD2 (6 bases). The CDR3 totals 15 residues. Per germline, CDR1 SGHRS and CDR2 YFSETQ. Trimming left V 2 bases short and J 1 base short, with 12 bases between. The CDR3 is CASSFLSGVQETQYF. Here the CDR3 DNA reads TGCGCCAGCAGCTTTTTATCGGGGGTCCAAGAGACCCAGTACTTC.

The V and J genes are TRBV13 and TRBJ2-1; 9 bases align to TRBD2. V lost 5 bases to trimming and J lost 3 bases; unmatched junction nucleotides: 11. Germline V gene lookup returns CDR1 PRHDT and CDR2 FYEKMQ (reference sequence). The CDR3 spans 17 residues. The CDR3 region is CASSPFRSGGGYNEQFF. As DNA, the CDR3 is TGTGCCAGCAGCCCCTTTCGTAGCGGGGGTGGCTACAATGAGCAGTTCTTC.

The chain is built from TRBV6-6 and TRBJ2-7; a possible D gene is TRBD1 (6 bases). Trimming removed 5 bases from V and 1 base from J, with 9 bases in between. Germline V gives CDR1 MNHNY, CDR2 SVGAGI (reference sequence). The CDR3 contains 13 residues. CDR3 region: CASSHGQSYEQYF. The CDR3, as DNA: TGTGCCAGCAGTCACGGACAGTCCTACGAGCAGTACTTC.

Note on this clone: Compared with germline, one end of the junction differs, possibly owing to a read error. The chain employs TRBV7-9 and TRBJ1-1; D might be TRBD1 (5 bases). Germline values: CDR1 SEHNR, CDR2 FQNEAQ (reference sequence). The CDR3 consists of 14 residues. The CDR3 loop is CSSSLEGQNTEAFF. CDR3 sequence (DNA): TGTTCCAGCAGCTTAGAAGGACAGAACACTGAAGCTTTCTTT.

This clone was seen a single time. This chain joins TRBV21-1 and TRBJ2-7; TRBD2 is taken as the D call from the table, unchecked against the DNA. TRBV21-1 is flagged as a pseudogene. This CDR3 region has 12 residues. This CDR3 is CASSKAGGTYDF. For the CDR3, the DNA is TGTGCCAGCAGCAAAGCGGGAGGGACTTACGACTTC.

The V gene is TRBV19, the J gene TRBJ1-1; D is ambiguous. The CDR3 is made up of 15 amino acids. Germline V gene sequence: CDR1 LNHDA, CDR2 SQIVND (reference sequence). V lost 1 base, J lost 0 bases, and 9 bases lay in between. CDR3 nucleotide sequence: TGTGCCAGTAGTATAGGGGCGATCATGAACACTGAAGCTTTCTTT. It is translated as CASSIGAIMNTEAFF.

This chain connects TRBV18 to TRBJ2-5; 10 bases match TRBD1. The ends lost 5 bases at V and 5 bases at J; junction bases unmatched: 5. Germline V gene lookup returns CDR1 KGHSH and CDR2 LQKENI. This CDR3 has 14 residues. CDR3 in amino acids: CASSGTGAEETQYF. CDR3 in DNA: TGTGCCAGCTCAGGGACAGGGGCGGAGGAGACCCAGTACTTC.

CDR3 sequence: CASSDVDRDRPYEQYF. As DNA, the CDR3 is TGTGCCAGCAGTGACGTAGACAGGGATCGCCCCTACGAGCAGTACTTC. The chain combines TRBV2 with TRBJ2-5, with 7 bases matching TRBD1. The DNA end is a closer match to TRBJ2-7, so the J assignment may be wrong. The CDR3 has 16 amino acids. Germline V gives CDR1 SNHLY, CDR2 FYNNEI.

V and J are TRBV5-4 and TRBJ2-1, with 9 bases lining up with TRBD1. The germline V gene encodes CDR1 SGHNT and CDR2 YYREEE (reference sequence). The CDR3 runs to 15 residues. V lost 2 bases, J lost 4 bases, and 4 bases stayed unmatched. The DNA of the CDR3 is TGTGCCAGCAGCTTCAGGACAGGGGCTTACAATGAGCAGTTCTTC. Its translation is CASSFRTGAYNEQFF.

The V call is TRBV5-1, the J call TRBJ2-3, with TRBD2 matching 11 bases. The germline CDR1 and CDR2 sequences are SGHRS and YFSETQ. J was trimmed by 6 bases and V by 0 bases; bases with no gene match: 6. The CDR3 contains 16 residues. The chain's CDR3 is CASSLGASGGQDTQYF. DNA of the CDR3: TGCGCCAGCAGCTTGGGGGCTAGCGGGGGGCAGGATACGCAGTATTTT.

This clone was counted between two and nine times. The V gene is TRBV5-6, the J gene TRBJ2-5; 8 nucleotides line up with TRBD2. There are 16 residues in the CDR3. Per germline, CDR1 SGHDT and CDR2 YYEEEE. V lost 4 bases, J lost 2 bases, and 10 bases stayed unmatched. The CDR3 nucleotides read TGTGCCAGCAGCGCACCGGACGGGGGGGGGCAAGAGACCCAGTACTTC. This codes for CASSAPDGGGQETQYF.

The CDR3 is CASSLGTGGHNQPQHF. CDR3 coding DNA: TGTGCCAGCAGCTTAGGGACAGGGGGCCATAATCAGCCCCAGCATTTT. The genes are TRBV7-6 and TRBJ1-5; 11 nucleotides agree with TRBD1. The CDR3 sequence is 16 residues long. Trimming removed 1 base from V and 4 bases from J; junction bases left unmatched: 3. From germline, CDR1 is SGHVS and CDR2 FNYEAQ.

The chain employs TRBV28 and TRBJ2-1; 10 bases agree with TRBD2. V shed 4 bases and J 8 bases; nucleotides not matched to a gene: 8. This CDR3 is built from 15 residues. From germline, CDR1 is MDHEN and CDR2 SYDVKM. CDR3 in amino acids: CASSSRTSGGDEQFF. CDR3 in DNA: TGTGCCAGCAGTTCCCGGACTAGCGGAGGGGATGAGCAGTTCTTC. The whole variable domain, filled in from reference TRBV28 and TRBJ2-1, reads DVKVTQSSRYLVKRTGEKVFLECVQDMDHENMFWYRQDPGLGLRLIYFSYDVKMKEKGDIPEGYSVSREKKERFSLILESASTNQTSMYLCASSSRTSGGDEQFFGPGTRLTVL.

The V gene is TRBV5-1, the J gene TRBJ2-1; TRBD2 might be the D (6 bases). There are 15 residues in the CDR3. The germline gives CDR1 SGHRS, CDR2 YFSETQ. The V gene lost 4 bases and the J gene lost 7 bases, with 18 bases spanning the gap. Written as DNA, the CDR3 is TGCGCCAGCAGCCGCCAGGGAGGAGGTGAGAATGAGCAGTTCTTC. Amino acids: CASSRQGGGENEQFF.

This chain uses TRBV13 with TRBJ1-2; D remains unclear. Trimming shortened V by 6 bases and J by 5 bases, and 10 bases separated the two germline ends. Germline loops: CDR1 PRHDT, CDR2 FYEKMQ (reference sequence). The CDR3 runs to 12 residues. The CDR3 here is CASSSVRYGYTF. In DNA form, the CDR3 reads TGTGCCAGCAGTTCGGTCCGATATGGCTACACCTTC. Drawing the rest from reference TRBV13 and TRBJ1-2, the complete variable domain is AAGVIQSPRHLIKEKRETATLKCYPIPRHDTVYWYQQGPGQDPQFLISFYEKMQSDKGSIPDRFSAQQFSDYHSELNMSSLELGDSALYFCASSSVRYGYTFGSGTRLTVV.

The CDR3: CASTNAGSYEQYF. CDR3 sequence (DNA): TGTGCCAGCACCAACGCGGGGTCCTACGAGCAGTACTTC. V is TRBV6-1 and J is TRBJ2-7; maybe TRBD2 (6 bases). Germline CDR1 MNHNS, CDR2 SASEGT. The CDR3 is 13 residues long. The V end was cut by 7 bases, the J end by 1 base, with 11 bases between.

In DNA, the CDR3 is TGTGCCAGCAGCCACCGACGGGACAGGGGAGGAGTAACTTTCTTT. It encodes CASSHRRDRGGVTFF. V and J are TRBV7-2 and TRBJ1-1; the match to TRBD1 covers 10 bases. The germline gives CDR1 SGHTA, CDR2 FQGNSA. CDR3 length equals 15 residues. The junction had 15 bases not matched to a gene; V was cut back by 5 bases and J by 12 bases.

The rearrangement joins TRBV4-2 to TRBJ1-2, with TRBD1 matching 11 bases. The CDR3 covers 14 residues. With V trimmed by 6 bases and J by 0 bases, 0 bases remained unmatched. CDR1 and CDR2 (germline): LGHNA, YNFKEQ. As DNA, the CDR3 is TGTGCCAGCAGGGGACAGGGGGCTAACTATGGCTACACCTTC. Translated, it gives CASRGQGANYGYTF.

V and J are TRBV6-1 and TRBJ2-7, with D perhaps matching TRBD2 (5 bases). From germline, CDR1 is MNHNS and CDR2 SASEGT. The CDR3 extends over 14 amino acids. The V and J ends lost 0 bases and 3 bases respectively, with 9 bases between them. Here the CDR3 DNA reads TGTGCCAGCAGTGAAGCCTTACTAGGCTACGAGCAGTACTTC. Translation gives CASSEALLGYEQYF.

CDR3 nucleotides: TGTGCCAGCAGCGTAGCTAGGACGGGGGGGACCGACAATGAGCAGTTCTTC. Its protein is CASSVARTGGTDNEQFF. The chain is built from TRBV9 and TRBJ2-1; the match to TRBD2 covers 8 bases. Germline CDR1 SGDLS, CDR2 YYNGEE. This CDR3 is 17 amino acids long. The V gene end was trimmed by 0 bases and the J gene end by 5 bases; junction bases not matched to a gene: 10.

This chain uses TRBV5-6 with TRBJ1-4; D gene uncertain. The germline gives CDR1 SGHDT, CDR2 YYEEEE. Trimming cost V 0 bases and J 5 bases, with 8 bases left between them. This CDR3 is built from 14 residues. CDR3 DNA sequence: TGTGCCAGCAGCTTGGACGGTCCCAATGAAAAACTGTTTTTT. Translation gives CASSLDGPNEKLFF.

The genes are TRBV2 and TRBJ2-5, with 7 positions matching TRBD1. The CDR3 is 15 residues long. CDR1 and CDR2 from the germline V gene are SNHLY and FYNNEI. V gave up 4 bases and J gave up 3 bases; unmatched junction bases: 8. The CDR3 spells CASSVTGQSKETQYF. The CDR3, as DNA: TGTGCCAGCAGTGTCACGGGACAGTCTAAAGAGACCCAGTACTTC.

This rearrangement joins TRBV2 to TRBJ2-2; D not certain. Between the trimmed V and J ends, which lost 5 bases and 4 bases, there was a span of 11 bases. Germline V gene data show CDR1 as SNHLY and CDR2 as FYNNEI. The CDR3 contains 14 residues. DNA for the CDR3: TGTGCCAGCAGTCTACGACTCATCACCGGGGAGCTGTTTTTT. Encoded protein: CASSLRLITGELFF.

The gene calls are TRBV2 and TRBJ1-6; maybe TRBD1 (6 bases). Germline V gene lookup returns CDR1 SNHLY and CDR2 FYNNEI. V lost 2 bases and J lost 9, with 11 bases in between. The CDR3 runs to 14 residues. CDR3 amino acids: CASSENRESSPLHF. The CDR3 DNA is TGTGCCAGCAGTGAAAACAGGGAAAGTTCACCCCTCCACTTT.